This is a list of T cell receptor beta chains from one sample in a study of blood T cell repertoires in COVID-19. Produced via immunoSEQ multiplex PCR; TCRdb's table is partial and in-frame only. This sample yields under 400,000 clones, of which around 90% are seen a single time; around 7% belongs to the top ten. The sample consisted of peripheral blood. These TCRs come from a man in his late teens or twenties with active or convalescent COVID-19. Each CDR3 is given with its conserved first and last residue. Each record gives: clone size, V gene, D gene, J gene, CDR3 DNA, CDR3 protein. The D gene is left open where the match is weak. Some rows have no size entry. The others give once, few or many, or a class for an expanded clone.

.	TRBV7-9	.	TRBJ2-5	TGTGCCAGCAGCTTACTCGATACCGGGACCCAGTACTTC	CASSLLDTGTQYF
.	TRBV5-1	TRBD1	TRBJ2-7	TGCGCCAGCAGCATGACCGGGACAGGGTTCTACGAGCAGTACTTC	CASSMTGTGFYEQYF
.	TRBV7-6	.	TRBJ1-1	TGTGCCAGCAGCCCCTTCGGCACTGAAGCTTTCTTT	CASSPFGTEAFF
.	TRBV5-1	.	TRBJ2-2	TGCGCCAGCAGCTTAGGGACTGAGAACACCGGGGAGCTGTTTTTT	CASSLGTENTGELFF
.	TRBV7-9	TRBD1	TRBJ1-5	TGTGCCAGCAGCCCTACGGACAGGGGGATTCAGCCCCAGCATTTT	CASSPTDRGIQPQHF
once	TRBV7-2	.	TRBJ2-1	TGTGCCAGCAGCCCGGGTCCAAACAATGAGCAGTTCTTC	CASSPGPNNEQFF
once	TRBV6-2/TRBV6-3	TRBD2	TRBJ2-4	TGTGCCAGCAGTTACCTGACTAGCGGGAGGCGTGAGACCAAAAACATTCAGTACTTC	CASSYLTSGRRETKNIQYF
.	TRBV27	.	TRBJ2-3	TGTGCCAGCAGTTTGTCTTTCTCTAGCACAGATACGCAGTATTTT	CASSLSFSSTDTQYF
.	TRBV27	.	TRBJ1-4	TGTGCCAGCAGTCATCCTAATGAAAAACTGTTTTTT	CASSHPNEKLFF
.	TRBV5-1	.	TRBJ2-7	TGCGCCAGCAGCTTGGCAGGCGGGAACTACGAGCAGTACTTC	CASSLAGGNYEQYF
.	TRBV29-1	TRBD1	TRBJ2-1	TGCAGCGTGAAAACGTTAGGGACAGGGATAAATGAGCAGTTCTTC	CSVKTLGTGINEQFF
.	TRBV27	.	TRBJ2-3	TGTGCCAGCAGTTCCCCCACAGGGTTAAGCACAGATACGCAGTATTTT	CASSSPTGLSTDTQYF
once	TRBV3-1/TRBV3-2	.	TRBJ1-6	TGTGCCAGCAGCCAAGATTTCCCCGGCAGGGGTTATTCACCCCTCCACTTT	CASSQDFPGRGYSPLHF
.	TRBV28	.	TRBJ1-2	TGTGCCAGCAGTTTATCCAGGGGTGACTATGGCTACACCTTC	CASSLSRGDYGYTF
.	TRBV5-8	.	TRBJ1-2	TGTGCCAGCAGCGGGATGGGGAGTTGGAGTGGCTACACCTTC	CASSGMGSWSGYTF
.	TRBV29-1	TRBD1	TRBJ1-2	TGCAGCGACTGGGACAGCTCTAACTATGGCTACACCTTC	CSDWDSSNYGYTF
.	TRBV2	.	TRBJ1-1	TGTGCCAGCAAGTCGTATCTCCGGACTGAAGCTTTCTTT	CASKSYLRTEAFF
.	TRBV28	.	TRBJ1-5	TGTGCCAGCAGTTTAGGAGCCATCGGGTCGCGTCAGCCCCAGCATTTT	CASSLGAIGSRQPQHF
once	TRBV18	.	TRBJ2-5	TGTGCCAGCTCACCACGTTCGGGCTCGGGGGAGACCCAGTACTTC	CASSPRSGSGETQYF
.	TRBV29-1	TRBD2	TRBJ2-1	TGCAGCGTTGTTCTAGCGGGAGGGCCGGGGGACGAGCAGTTCTTC	CSVVLAGGPGDEQFF
.	TRBV28	.	TRBJ1-2	TGTGCCAGCAGTGAGGGACTTGGCTACACCTTC	CASSEGLGYTF
.	TRBV5-6	.	TRBJ2-7	TGTGCCAGCAGCTTGTTTGCCAGCTACGAGCAGTACTTC	CASSLFASYEQYF
.	TRBV18	.	TRBJ1-5	TGTGCCAGCTCACCCCAACTAGGCGATCAGCCCCAGCATTTT	CASSPQLGDQPQHF
few	TRBV27	TRBD2	TRBJ2-7	TGTGCCAGCAGTCCCTCGGCTAGCGGGGTAAGGCAGGAGCAGTACTTC	CASSPSASGVRQEQYF
.	TRBV29-1	.	TRBJ2-1	TGCAGCGTTGTTAATACAGGGTACTTCTCGAATGAGCAGTTCTTC	CSVVNTGYFSNEQFF
.	TRBV12-3/TRBV12-4	TRBD2	TRBJ2-2	TGTGCCAGCACTAGCGGACACACCGGGGAGCTGTTTTTT	CASTSGHTGELFF
.	TRBV5-1	.	TRBJ1-1	TGCGCCAGCAGCTCTTGGGGAGGGGCCCTCGACGAAGCTTTCTTT	CASSSWGGALDEAFF
.	TRBV6-5	.	TRBJ2-7	TGTGCCAGCAGTTACGAAGGAGGGACTTCAGGCGAGCAGTACTTC	CASSYEGGTSGEQYF
.	TRBV19	.	TRBJ1-1	TGTGCCAGTGGCCTCTCGATGAACACTGAAGCTTTCTTT	CASGLSMNTEAFF
.	TRBV7-2	.	TRBJ2-1	TGTGCCAGCAGCTTAAACCCTAGAAGCTCCTACAATGAGCAGTTCTTC	CASSLNPRSSYNEQFF
.	TRBV5-1	.	TRBJ1-1	TGCGCCAGCAGCCAACTGCGGGCGAACACTGAAGCTTTCTTT	CASSQLRANTEAFF
.	TRBV6-5	.	TRBJ1-2	TGTGCCAGCAGTTCCTTTTCGGGTCGGGGCTATGGCTACACCTTC	CASSSFSGRGYGYTF
.	TRBV5-4	.	TRBJ2-2	TGTGCCAGCAGCGAGCATAACACCGGGGAGCTGTTTTTT	CASSEHNTGELFF
.	TRBV7-2	.	TRBJ2-1	TGTGCCAGCAGCTTGGTGGGGGGGCCTAGTAATGAGCAGTTCTTC	CASSLVGGPSNEQFF
.	TRBV9	.	TRBJ2-1	TGTGCCAGCAGGGGGGGAGACAATGAGCAGTTCTTC	CASRGGDNEQFF
.	TRBV28	TRBD1	TRBJ1-5	TGTGCCAGCAGTTTAATCGGGACAGAGTCAAGATGGAACAATCAGCCCCAGCATTTT	CASSLIGTESRWNNQPQHF
.	TRBV7-6	TRBD2	TRBJ2-1	TGTGCCAGCAGCTTGGAAAGCGGGGGGTCTACCTACAATGAGCAGTTCTTC	CASSLESGGSTYNEQFF
few	TRBV7-8	.	TRBJ1-2	TGTGCCAGCAGCTTAGCGGGGGGAAACTATGGCTACACCTTC	CASSLAGGNYGYTF
.	TRBV27	.	TRBJ2-3	TGTGCCAGCAGTTTAGCGGTTTTGACTGCAGATACGCAGTATTTT	CASSLAVLTADTQYF
.	TRBV9	.	TRBJ1-4	TGTGCCAGCAGCGTAAGGGAGGGACTTAATGAAAAACTGTTTTTT	CASSVREGLNEKLFF
.	TRBV23-1	.	TRBJ1-1	TGCGCCAGCAGTCAATCGCTAGATGGGGCAGGGGTTTTGGAAGCTTTCTTT	CASSQSLDGAGVLEAFF
.	TRBV11-2	.	TRBJ1-5	TGTGCCAGCAGCTTTATACAGGGCAGCAATCAGCCCCAGCATTTT	CASSFIQGSNQPQHF
.	TRBV19	.	TRBJ2-7	TGTGCCAGTAGTTTTACCCTGTCTTCACCGGGCGAGCAGTACTTC	CASSFTLSSPGEQYF
.	TRBV18	.	TRBJ1-5	TGTGCCAGCTCTTTGGACACGAATAGCAATCAGCCCCAGCATTTT	CASSLDTNSNQPQHF
.	TRBV27	.	TRBJ1-6	TGTGCCAGCAGTTTATACCACCCAACAGGGCCCCATGGCCCCCTCCACTTT	CASSLYHPTGPHGPLHF
.	TRBV3-1/TRBV3-2	.	TRBJ2-3	TGTGCCAGCAGCCCCCTTGGAGCTGGTGATACGCAGTATTTT	CASSPLGAGDTQYF
.	TRBV15	TRBD1	TRBJ2-2	TGTGCCACCAGCAAACCTACAGGGGTGCGAACCGGGGAGCTGTTTTTT	CATSKPTGVRTGELFF